These T cell receptor beta chains were read from a single sample in a study of CD8 T cells in ankylosing spondylitis. TCRdb used MiXCR to reprocess the 5' RACE reads, holding one entry per CDR3 protein. The sample holds 230,000 or so distinct CDR3 sequences, about 24% seen once. The sample taken for sequencing was blood, either unsorted or a sorted T cell fraction (not recorded which). The source is a male donor with ankylosing spondylitis or in good health (not recorded which). The CDR3 runs from the conserved cysteine through the conserved F or W. The D gene is left open where the match is weak. The listing skips clone size in some rows; elsewhere it reads once, few, many or a size class.

v_gene	abundance	d_gene	CDR3aa
TRBV5-1	few	-	CASSLGGRDYGYTF
TRBV24-1	-	-	CATSDYRDNQPQHF
TRBV5-1	many	TRBD1	CASSRTGQGAINEQYF
TRBV20-1	many	-	CSAKTVGTEAFF
TRBV29-1	many	-	CSVEDGHYGYTF
TRBV6-5	few	-	CASSYSSGRETQYF
TRBV20-1	-	-	CSARDRGQTDYEQYF
TRBV20-1	few	TRBD1	CSAFRTGSYEQYF
TRBV28	-	-	CASSLQGTVYEQYF
TRBV18	-	-	CASSPSVAGAGNEQFF
TRBV4-1	many	-	CASSQVAFDEQYF
TRBV6-1	-	-	CASSEFRAQPQHF
TRBV2	-	-	CASTQGRYNEQFF
TRBV7-9	few	-	CASSSPWTVNYGYTF
TRBV29-1	-	TRBD1	CSVGGVGQGLGYTF
TRBV6-5	few	TRBD1	CASSYAGQGTNYGYTF
TRBV29-1	-	-	CSVEGGFTEAFF
TRBV5-1	few	TRBD2	CASSRGGPSTDTQYF
TRBV4-2	-	-	CASSQEEVGRNTGELFF
TRBV20-1	many	-	CSARQILNPSTDTQYF
TRBV20-1	-	-	CSARARGNSPLHF
TRBV10-3	-	TRBD2	CAISELGLAYEQFF
TRBV20-1	many	-	CSASHEGRPTGELFF
TRBV12-3/TRBV12-4	-	TRBD1	CASSLYGHGTGEAFF
TRBV3-1	many	-	CASSQGVKGSETQYF
TRBV20-1	-	TRBD2	CSARIISGGAETQYF
TRBV20-1	-	-	CSVMAGNTEAFF
TRBV10-3	-	-	CAISESDGASTDTQYF
TRBV4-1	many	TRBD1	CASSQATGGAVGETQYF
TRBV20-1	few	TRBD1	CSARGDRNPNEQYF
TRBV5-1	-	TRBD1	CASMPLAGGYEQYF
TRBV5-5	many	-	CASSSFDTQYF
TRBV6-1	many	-	CASRGLRSADTQYF
TRBV15	-	-	CATSRDPVGGETQYF
TRBV12-3/TRBV12-4	many	TRBD1	CASTRTGGNQPQHF
TRBV29-1	few	-	CSVGRRGRTDTQYF
TRBV10-3	many	TRBD1	CAISPGQSLYEQYF
TRBV5-1	many	TRBD1	CASSLEGTGGTEAFF
TRBV28	few	TRBD2	CASSLGLAGGPGQFF
TRBV19	-	-	CASSLQLSTDTQYF
TRBV6-1	once	-	CASSDPGSHEQYF
TRBV2	-	-	CASSELGTLGNEQFF